The clone carrying this TCR beta chain was seen once. These data are taken from a study of shared clonotypes between healthy human individuals. Turning to the study itself: A donor's plate count was three for CD4 naive and three for CD4 memory; CD8 naive had two and CD8 memory one.

The assay was immunoSEQ multiplex PCR, and TCRdb's table has in-frame clones only and misses some. The data hold more than 550,000 clones, with about nine tenths observed a single time. V lost 5 bases to trimming and J lost 6 bases; unmatched junction nucleotides: 8. This CDR3 contains 15 residues. CDR1 SEHNR and CDR2 FQNEAQ come from the germline V gene (reference sequence). The V call is TRBV7-9, the J call TRBJ2-3; 10 bases agree with TRBD2. The sequence was collected from a man between 18 and 35 years old in good health. Some clones in this sample may be carry-over from other donors' samples. Sequenced: memory CD8+ T cells from PBMCs. Subset reported: CD45RO+ cells pooled with CCR7-negative TemRA cells. DNA of the CDR3: TGTGCCAGCAGCCCCCGGACTAGCGGCGGCGATACGCAGTATTTT. This encodes CASSPRTSGGDTQYF.